The T cell receptor (beta chain) under discussion was sequenced for a study of T cells in Graves' hyperthyroidism and ophthalmopathy. Study information: Before any treatment, at initial diagnosis, peripheral blood was collected. Broader study findings: Peripheral blood also featured most of the thyroid clonotypes expanded above 0.001.

In regard to this clonotype: Its specificity is not known.

CDR3 length: 12 amino acids. Between the trimmed V and J ends, which lost 5 bases and 8 bases, there was a span of 12 bases. Germline V gene data show CDR1 as SEHNR and CDR2 as FQNEAQ (reference sequence). Amplified TCR beta CDR3 regions derived from RNA transcripts. When the TCR CDR3 underwent first-round RT-PCR, the HTBI primer set was used. TCRdb re-derived calls from the multiplex PCR reads in MiXCR, one entry per CDR3 protein. The table records roughly 150,000 distinct CDR3 sequences, 9.4% of them present only once. The sequence was collected from a young woman with Graves' hyperthyroidism that later progressed to Graves' ophthalmopathy. Sequences were obtained from blood. The V gene is TRBV7-9, the J gene TRBJ1-2, with D uncertain. CDR3 DNA: TGTGCCAGCAGCCCTCCCAGGCGAGGCTACACCTTC. Amino acids: CASSPPRRGYTF.